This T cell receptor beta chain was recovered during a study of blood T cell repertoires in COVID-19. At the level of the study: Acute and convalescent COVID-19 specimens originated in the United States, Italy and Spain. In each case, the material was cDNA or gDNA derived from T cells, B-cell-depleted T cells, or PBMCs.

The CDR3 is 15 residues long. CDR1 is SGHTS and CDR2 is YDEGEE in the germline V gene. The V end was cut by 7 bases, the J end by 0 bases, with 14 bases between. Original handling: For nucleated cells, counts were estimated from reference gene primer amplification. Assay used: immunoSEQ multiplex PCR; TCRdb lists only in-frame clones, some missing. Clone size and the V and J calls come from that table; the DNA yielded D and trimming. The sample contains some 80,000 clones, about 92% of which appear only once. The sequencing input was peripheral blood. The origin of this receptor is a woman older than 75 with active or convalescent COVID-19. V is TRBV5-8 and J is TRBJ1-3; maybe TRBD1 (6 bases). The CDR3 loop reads CASVRTVNSGNTIYF. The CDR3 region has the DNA TGTGCCAGCGTCCGGACAGTCAACTCTGGAAACACCATATATTTT.